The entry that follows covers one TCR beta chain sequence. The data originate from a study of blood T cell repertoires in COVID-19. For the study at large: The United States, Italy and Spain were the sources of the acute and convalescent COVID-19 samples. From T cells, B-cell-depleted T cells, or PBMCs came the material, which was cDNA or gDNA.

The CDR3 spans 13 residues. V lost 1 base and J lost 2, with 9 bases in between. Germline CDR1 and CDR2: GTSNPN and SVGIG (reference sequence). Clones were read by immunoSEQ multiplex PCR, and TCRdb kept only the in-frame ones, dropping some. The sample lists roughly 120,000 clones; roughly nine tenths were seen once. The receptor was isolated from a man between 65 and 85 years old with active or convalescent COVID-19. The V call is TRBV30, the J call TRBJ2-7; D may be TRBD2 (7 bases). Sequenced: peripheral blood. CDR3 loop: CAWSAGGPYEQYF. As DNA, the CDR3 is TGTGCCTGGAGTGCCGGGGGGCCCTACGAGCAGTACTTC.